The 6 T cell receptor beta chains in this list originate from one sample, sequenced in a study of blood T cell repertoires in COVID-19. TCRdb keeps only in-frame clones here, not all; method: immunoSEQ multiplex PCR. The table shows around 200,000 clones, with about 90% occurring only once. The source material was peripheral blood. The source of these receptors is a man in his forties or fifties with active or convalescent COVID-19.

The chain employs TRBV28 and TRBJ2-5; 10 nucleotides match TRBD1. Trimming at V came to 8 bases and at J to 3 bases, leaving 9 bases not matched to a gene. CDR3 length equals 15 residues. Germline V CDR1 and CDR2: MDHEN, SYDVKM. CDR3: CASEGTGAGEETQYF. The CDR3 DNA sequence: TGTGCCAGCGAGGGGACAGGGGCTGGGGAAGAGACCCAGTACTTC.

The chain joins TRBV4-1 to TRBJ2-3; 10 bases fit TRBD1. V shed 5 bases, J shed 2 bases, and the junction held 4 bases outside the gene matches. Germline values: CDR1 MGHRA, CDR2 YSYEKL. This CDR3 is 15 amino acids long. In DNA, the CDR3 is TGCGCCAGCAGCAGGGGACAGGGGATCACAGATACGCAGTATTTT. Encoded protein: CASSRGQGITDTQYF.

The CDR3, as DNA: TGTGCCAGCAGTGAAGGCGGGGGGACCCAGTACTTC. As protein: CASSEGGGTQYF. The chain employs TRBV2 and TRBJ2-5, with 7 bases lining up with TRBD2. V lost 1 base, J lost 7 bases, and 0 bases stayed unmatched. There are 12 residues in the CDR3. Germline lookup yields CDR1 SNHLY and CDR2 FYNNEI.

This clone was recorded once. In nucleotides, the CDR3 is TGCAGCGTTGCCCAGGTAGTCGGCACTGAAGCTTTCTTT. Translating gives CSVAQVVGTEAFF. The genes are TRBV29-1 and TRBJ1-1, with unresolved D. Germline assignment: CDR1 SQVTM and CDR2 ANQGSEA. This CDR3 is built from 13 residues. V shed 4 bases and J shed 4 bases, with 13 bases lying between them.

The rearrangement links TRBV13 to TRBJ2-2, with 7 positions matching TRBD1. Germline values: CDR1 PRHDT, CDR2 FYEKMQ (reference sequence). Unmatched junction bases numbered 10, after V lost 4 bases and J lost 8 bases. The CDR3 is 15 residues long. CDR3 bases: TGTGCCAGCAGCTCGCGAGCTTGGACAGGAGGGGAGCTGTTTTTT. Its translation: CASSSRAWTGGELFF. The complete variable domain, with remaining parts taken from reference TRBV13 and TRBJ2-2, reads AAGVIQSPRHLIKEKRETATLKCYPIPRHDTVYWYQQGPGQDPQFLISFYEKMQSDKGSIPDRFSAQQFSDYHSELNMSSLELGDSALYFCASSSRAWTGGELFFGEGSRLTVL.

This clone was observed a few times. This chain connects TRBV6-5 to TRBJ1-6; D is uncertain. Trimming took off 2 bases at V and 8 bases at J, with 13 bases between the two ends. The V gene's germline CDR1 is MNHEY and CDR2 SVGAGI. The CDR3 covers 15 residues. In nucleotides, the CDR3 is TGTGCCAGCAGTTACGTAGCGCTAGGGCATTCACCCCTCCACTTT. Translation gives CASSYVALGHSPLHF.